This TCR beta chain was found in a study of beta chain features in type 1 diabetes. Findings and limits, study-wide: Shortening of TCRB CDR3s, moderate but significant, appeared in all four CD4+ subsets of Type 1 diabetes patients.

The CDR3 extends over 14 amino acids. Trimming took 5 bases from V and 2 from J, leaving 12 bases between them. Germline V gene lookup returns CDR1 SGHTA and CDR2 FQGNSA. The table lists this clone with many counts. Its specificity is not known. The same CDR3 is also encoded by other DNA sequences in this sample. Every bit of the isolated RNA underwent reverse transcription, so sequencing read expressed TCRB transcripts. Here immunoSEQ multiplex PCR was the method, and the copy in TCRdb shows in-frame clones only, minus some. The sample holds around 160,000 clones, 6.5% to 8.5% seen once. The J gene is TRBJ1-2, the V gene TRBV7-2; D is undetermined. Sample: central memory CD4+ T cells from blood. The source is a woman younger than 30 with type 1 diabetes. CDR3 amino acids: CASSPRRVNYGYTF. The CDR3 DNA reads as TGTGCCAGCAGCCCGCGGCGGGTGAACTATGGCTACACCTTC.